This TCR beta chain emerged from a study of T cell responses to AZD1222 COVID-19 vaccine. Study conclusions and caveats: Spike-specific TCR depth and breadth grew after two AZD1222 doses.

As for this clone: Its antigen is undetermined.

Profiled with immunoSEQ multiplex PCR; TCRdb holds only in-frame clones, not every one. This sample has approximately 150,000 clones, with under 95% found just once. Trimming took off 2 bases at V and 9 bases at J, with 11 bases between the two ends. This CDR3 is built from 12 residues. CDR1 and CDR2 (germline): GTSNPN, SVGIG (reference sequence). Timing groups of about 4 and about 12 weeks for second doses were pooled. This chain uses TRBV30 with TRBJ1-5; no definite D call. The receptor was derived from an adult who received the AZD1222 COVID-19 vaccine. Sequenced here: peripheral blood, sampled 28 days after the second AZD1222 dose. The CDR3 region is CAWSSGNLPQHF. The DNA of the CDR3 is TGTGCCTGGAGTTCAGGCAACTTGCCCCAGCATTTT. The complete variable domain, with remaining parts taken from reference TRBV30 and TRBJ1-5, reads SQTIHQWPATLVQPVGSPLSLECTVEGTSNPNLYWYRQAAGRGLQLLFYSVGIGQISSEVPQNLSASRPQDRQFILSSKKLLLSDSGFYLCAWSSGNLPQHFGDGTRLSIL.